These T cell receptor beta chains were read from a single sample in a study of early T cells in non-severe SARS-CoV-2 infection. Via MiXCR, TCRdb re-called the 5' RACE reads, giving one row per CDR3 protein. The sample carries 50,000 to 75,000 distinct CDR3 sequences, more than 7% recorded once. Sequences were derived from whole blood, sampled at baseline. All receptors derive from an adult who was a healthcare worker with PCR-confirmed SARS-CoV-2 infection or an uninfected control (not recorded which). Each CDR3 is given with its conserved first and last residue. D genes are given only for firm matches. Expanded clones are given a class, and other clones once, few, many or no size at all.

J gene: TRBJ2-7; CDR3 length: 13; V gene: TRBV6-1; D gene: -; clone size: -; CDR3 DNA: TGTGCCAGCAGGCGACAGGTTTCCTACGAGCAGTACTTC; CDR3 protein: CASRRQVSYEQYF
J gene: TRBJ2-3; CDR3 length: 15; V gene: TRBV3-1; D gene: TRBD1; clone size: -; CDR3 DNA: TGTGCCAGCAGCCAACAGGGGGCAAGCACAGATACGCAGTATTTT; CDR3 protein: CASSQQGASTDTQYF
J gene: TRBJ2-7; CDR3 length: 15; V gene: TRBV6-2/TRBV6-3; D gene: TRBD2; clone size: few; CDR3 DNA: TGTGCCAGCAGACCCCGCTTAGCGGGAGCGGGCGAGCAGTACTTC; CDR3 protein: CASRPRLAGAGEQYF
J gene: TRBJ1-1; CDR3 length: 13; V gene: TRBV5-5; D gene: -; clone size: -; CDR3 DNA: TGTGCCAGCAGCTTGAGATTATCCCCTGAAGCTTTCTTT; CDR3 protein: CASSLRLSPEAFF
J gene: TRBJ1-6; CDR3 length: 13; V gene: TRBV12-3/TRBV12-4; D gene: -; clone size: many; CDR3 DNA: TGTGCCAGCAGCGCAGGGCCTGATTCACCCCTCCACTTT; CDR3 protein: CASSAGPDSPLHF
J gene: TRBJ1-5; CDR3 length: 13; V gene: TRBV27; D gene: TRBD1; clone size: many; CDR3 DNA: TGTGCCTCGGCCACAGGGGACAATCAGCCCCAGCATTTT; CDR3 protein: CASATGDNQPQHF
J gene: TRBJ2-1; CDR3 length: 13; V gene: TRBV19; D gene: -; clone size: many; CDR3 DNA: TGTGCCAGTAGTATAGTTTCGGGATACGGGCAGTTCTTC; CDR3 protein: CASSIVSGYGQFF
J gene: TRBJ1-5; CDR3 length: 13; V gene: TRBV6-5; D gene: -; clone size: many; CDR3 DNA: TGTGCCAGCAGTAGGGGGGGCAATCAGCCCCAGCATTTT; CDR3 protein: CASSRGGNQPQHF
J gene: TRBJ1-5; CDR3 length: 15; V gene: TRBV7-2; D gene: -; clone size: few; CDR3 DNA: TGTGCCAGCGGCACAGGATTAGCTATCAATCAGCCCCAGCATTTT; CDR3 protein: CASGTGLAINQPQHF
J gene: TRBJ2-1; CDR3 length: 16; V gene: TRBV5-4; D gene: TRBD2; clone size: many; CDR3 DNA: TGTGCCAGCAGCTTCGGGACTAGCGGTTCCTACAATGAGCAGTTCTTC; CDR3 protein: CASSFGTSGSYNEQFF
J gene: TRBJ2-1; CDR3 length: 15; V gene: TRBV2; D gene: TRBD2; clone size: -; CDR3 DNA: TGTGCCAGCAGTGAAGATAGCGGGTTCTACAATGAGCAGTTCTTC; CDR3 protein: CASSEDSGFYNEQFF
J gene: TRBJ1-5; CDR3 length: 14; V gene: TRBV10-2; D gene: -; clone size: -; CDR3 DNA: TGCGCCAGCAGTGACCGGGGGGGGCCGGAGCCCCAGCATTTT; CDR3 protein: CASSDRGGPEPQHF
J gene: TRBJ2-5; CDR3 length: 15; V gene: TRBV11-3; D gene: -; clone size: few; CDR3 DNA: TGTGCCAGCAGCCCGGGTTTATGGGCCGAAGAGACCCAGTACTTC; CDR3 protein: CASSPGLWAEETQYF
J gene: TRBJ2-7; CDR3 length: 13; V gene: TRBV2; D gene: TRBD1; clone size: many; CDR3 DNA: TGTGCCAGCACGGGACAGGCTACCTACGAGCAGTACTTC; CDR3 protein: CASTGQATYEQYF
J gene: TRBJ2-5; CDR3 length: 16; V gene: TRBV7-9; D gene: -; clone size: few; CDR3 DNA: TGTGCCAGCAGCTATAACCTCCGTGCCTTTTCGGAGACCCAGTACTTC; CDR3 protein: CASSYNLRAFSETQYF
J gene: TRBJ1-2; CDR3 length: 11; V gene: TRBV5-4; D gene: -; clone size: many; CDR3 DNA: TGTGCCAGCAGCGGAAGCTATGGCTACACCTTC; CDR3 protein: CASSGSYGYTF
J gene: TRBJ1-6; CDR3 length: 15; V gene: TRBV18; D gene: TRBD1; clone size: -; CDR3 DNA: TGTGCCAGCTCGCCCGAGACAGGGAACAATTCACCCCTCCACTTT; CDR3 protein: CASSPETGNNSPLHF
J gene: TRBJ1-4; CDR3 length: 16; V gene: TRBV18; D gene: -; clone size: -; CDR3 DNA: TGTGCCAGCTCACCAACCCCTGGGGCGTCTAATGAAAAACTGTTTTTT; CDR3 protein: CASSPTPGASNEKLFF
J gene: TRBJ1-2; CDR3 length: 15; V gene: TRBV6-2/TRBV6-3; D gene: -; clone size: few; CDR3 DNA: TGTGCCAGCAGTTTCTGGGGACGGATGACCTATGGCTACACCTTC; CDR3 protein: CASSFWGRMTYGYTF
J gene: TRBJ2-5; CDR3 length: 15; V gene: TRBV5-1; D gene: TRBD2; clone size: -; CDR3 DNA: TGCGCCAGCAGCTTGACTAGCGGGGCTCAAGAGACCCAGTACTTC; CDR3 protein: CASSLTSGAQETQYF
J gene: TRBJ2-2; CDR3 length: 16; V gene: TRBV6-1; D gene: -; clone size: many; CDR3 DNA: TGTGCCAGCAGTTACGAGATAGTAGCGAACACCGGGGAGCTGTTTTTT; CDR3 protein: CASSYEIVANTGELFF
J gene: TRBJ2-7; CDR3 length: 14; V gene: TRBV7-8; D gene: -; clone size: -; CDR3 DNA: TGTGCCAGCAGCTTAGGGGGGGACCCCTACGAGCAGTACTTC; CDR3 protein: CASSLGGDPYEQYF
J gene: TRBJ2-1; CDR3 length: 14; V gene: TRBV20-1; D gene: -; clone size: -; CDR3 DNA: TGCAGTGCTAGCGGAGGCCCCTCCTACAATGAGCAGTTCTTC; CDR3 protein: CSASGGPSYNEQFF